This T cell receptor (beta chain) was observed in a study of blood T cell repertoires in COVID-19. Sequencing was performed with immunoSEQ multiplex PCR; in TCRdb, only in-frame clones are kept and a portion is missing. The data show around 260,000 clones, about 80% seen once. The specimen was PBMCs or T cells enriched from blood (not recorded which). The sequence derives from a man between 25 and 39 years old with acute COVID-19.

The CDR3 region has the DNA TGTGCCAGTAGTGGACAGGGATTGAATGAAAAACTGTTTTTT. Its protein is CASSGQGLNEKLFF. The chain employs TRBV19 and TRBJ1-4; 8 positions match TRBD1. From germline, CDR1 is LNHDA and CDR2 SQIVND (reference sequence). The length of the CDR3 is 14 residues. Losses at the gene ends were 5 bases for V and 5 bases for J; bases not matched to a gene: 4.